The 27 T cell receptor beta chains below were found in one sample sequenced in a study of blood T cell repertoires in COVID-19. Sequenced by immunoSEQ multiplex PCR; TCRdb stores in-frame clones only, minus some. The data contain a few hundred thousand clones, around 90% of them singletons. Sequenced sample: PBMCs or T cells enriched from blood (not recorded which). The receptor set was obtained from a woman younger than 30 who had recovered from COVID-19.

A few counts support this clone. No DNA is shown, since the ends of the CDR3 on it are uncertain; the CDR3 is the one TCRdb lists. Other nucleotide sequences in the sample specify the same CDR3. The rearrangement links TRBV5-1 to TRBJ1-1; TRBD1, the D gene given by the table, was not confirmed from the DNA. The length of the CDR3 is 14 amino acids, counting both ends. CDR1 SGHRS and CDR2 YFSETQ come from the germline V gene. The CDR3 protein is CASSFGQGNTEAFF.

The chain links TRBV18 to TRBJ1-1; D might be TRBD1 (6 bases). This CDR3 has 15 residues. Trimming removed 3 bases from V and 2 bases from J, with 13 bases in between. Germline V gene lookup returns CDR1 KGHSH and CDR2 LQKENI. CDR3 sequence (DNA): TGTGCCAGCTCACCCAACAGGGCTGGAAACACTGAAGCTTTCTTT. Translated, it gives CASSPNRAGNTEAFF.

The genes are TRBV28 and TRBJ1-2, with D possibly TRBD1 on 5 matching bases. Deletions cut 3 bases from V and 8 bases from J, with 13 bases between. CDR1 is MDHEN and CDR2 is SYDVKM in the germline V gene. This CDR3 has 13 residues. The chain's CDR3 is CASSFSRAHGYTF. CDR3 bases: TGTGCCAGCAGTTTTAGCAGGGCACACGGCTACACCTTC.

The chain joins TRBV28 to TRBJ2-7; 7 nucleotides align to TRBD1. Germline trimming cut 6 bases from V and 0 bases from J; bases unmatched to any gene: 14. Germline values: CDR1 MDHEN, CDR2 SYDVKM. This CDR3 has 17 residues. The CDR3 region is CASRDGTAERSSYEQYF. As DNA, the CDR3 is TGTGCCAGCAGAGACGGGACAGCCGAAAGGAGCTCCTACGAGCAGTACTTC.

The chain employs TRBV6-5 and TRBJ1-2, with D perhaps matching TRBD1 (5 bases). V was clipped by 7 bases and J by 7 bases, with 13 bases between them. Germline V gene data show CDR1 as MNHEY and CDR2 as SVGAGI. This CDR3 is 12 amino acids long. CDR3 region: CASNGGFSGYTF. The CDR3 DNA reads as TGTGCCAGCAACGGGGGGTTTAGTGGCTACACCTTC.

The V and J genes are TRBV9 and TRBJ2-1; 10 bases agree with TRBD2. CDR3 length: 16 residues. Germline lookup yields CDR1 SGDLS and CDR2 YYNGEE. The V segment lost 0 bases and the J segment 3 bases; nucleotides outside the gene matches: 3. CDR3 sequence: CASSVALAGDYNEQFF. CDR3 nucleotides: TGTGCCAGCAGCGTAGCCCTAGCGGGGGACTACAATGAGCAGTTCTTC.

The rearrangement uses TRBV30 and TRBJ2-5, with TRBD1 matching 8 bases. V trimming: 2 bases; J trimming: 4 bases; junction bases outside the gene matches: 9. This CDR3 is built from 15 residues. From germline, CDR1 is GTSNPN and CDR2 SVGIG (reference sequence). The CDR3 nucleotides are TGTGCCTGGAGTCGCCCTACAGGGGGGCGAGAGACCCAGTACTTC. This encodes CAWSRPTGGRETQYF.

In nucleotides, the CDR3 is TGTGCCAGCTCATCGACTGTCTACGAGCAGTACTTC. It translates to CASSSTVYEQYF. The chain carries TRBV18 and TRBJ2-7; no clear D. V lost 5 bases to trimming and J lost 3 bases, with 8 bases between them. This CDR3 contains 12 residues. Germline CDR1 is KGHSH and CDR2 is LQKENI.

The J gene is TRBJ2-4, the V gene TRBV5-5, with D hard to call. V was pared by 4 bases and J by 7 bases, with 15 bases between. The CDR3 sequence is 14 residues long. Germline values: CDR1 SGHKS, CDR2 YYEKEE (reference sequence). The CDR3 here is CASSMPELGNIQYF. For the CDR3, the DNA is TGTGCCAGCAGCATGCCGGAGCTCGGGAACATTCAGTACTTC.

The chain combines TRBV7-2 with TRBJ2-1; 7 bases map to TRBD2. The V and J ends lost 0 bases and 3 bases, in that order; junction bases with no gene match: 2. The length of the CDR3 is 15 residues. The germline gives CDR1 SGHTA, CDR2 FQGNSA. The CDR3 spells CASSLAGGFYNEQFF. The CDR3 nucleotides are TGTGCCAGCAGCTTAGCGGGGGGGTTCTACAATGAGCAGTTCTTC. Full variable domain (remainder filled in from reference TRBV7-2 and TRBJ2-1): GAGVSQSPSNKVTEKGKDVELRCDPISGHTALYWYRQSLGQGLEFLIYFQGNSAPDKSGLPSDRFSAERTGGSVSTLTIQRTQQEDSAVYLCASSLAGGFYNEQFFGPGTRLTVL.

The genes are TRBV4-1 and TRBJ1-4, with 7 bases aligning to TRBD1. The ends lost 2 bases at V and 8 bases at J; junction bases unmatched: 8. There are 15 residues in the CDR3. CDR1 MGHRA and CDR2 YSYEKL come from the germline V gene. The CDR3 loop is CASSQPDREKEKLFF. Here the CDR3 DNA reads TGCGCCAGCAGCCAACCAGACAGGGAGAAAGAAAAACTGTTTTTT.

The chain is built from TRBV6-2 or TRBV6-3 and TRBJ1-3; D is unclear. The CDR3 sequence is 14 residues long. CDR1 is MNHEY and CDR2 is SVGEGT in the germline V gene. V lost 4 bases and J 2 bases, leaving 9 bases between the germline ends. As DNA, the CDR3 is TGTGCCAGCAGTTGGAGAGGGACTGGAAACACCATATATTTT. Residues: CASSWRGTGNTIYF.

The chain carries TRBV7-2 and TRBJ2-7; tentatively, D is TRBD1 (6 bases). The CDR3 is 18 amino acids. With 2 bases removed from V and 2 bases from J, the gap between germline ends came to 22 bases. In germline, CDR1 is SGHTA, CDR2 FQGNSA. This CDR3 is CASSLWPGTSILTYEQYF. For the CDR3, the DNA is TGTGCCAGCAGCTTATGGCCGGGGACATCGATTCTTACCTACGAGCAGTACTTC.

CDR3 sequence (DNA): TGTGCCAGCAGCCAAATTGGTAGGGGCTGGGACTACGAGCAGTACTTC. It codes for CASSQIGRGWDYEQYF. This rearrangement joins TRBV5-6 to TRBJ2-7, with D possibly being TRBD1 (5 bases). The CDR3 loop spans 16 amino acids. The germline gives CDR1 SGHDT, CDR2 YYEEEE. Trimming removed 4 bases from V and 3 bases from J, with 20 bases in between.

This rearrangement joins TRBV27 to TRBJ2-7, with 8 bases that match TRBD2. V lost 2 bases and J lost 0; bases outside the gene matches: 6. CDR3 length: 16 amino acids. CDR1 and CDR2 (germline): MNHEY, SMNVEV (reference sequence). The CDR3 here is CASSLSRRGASYEQYF. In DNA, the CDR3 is TGTGCCAGCAGTTTAAGTCGGCGGGGGGCCTCCTACGAGCAGTACTTC.

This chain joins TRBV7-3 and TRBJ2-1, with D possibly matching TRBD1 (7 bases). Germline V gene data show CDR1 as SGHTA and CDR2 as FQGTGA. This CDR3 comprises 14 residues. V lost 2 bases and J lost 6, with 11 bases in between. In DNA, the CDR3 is TGTGCCAGCAGCTTACGGCAGGGGGGCAATGAGCAGTTCTTC. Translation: CASSLRQGGNEQFF.

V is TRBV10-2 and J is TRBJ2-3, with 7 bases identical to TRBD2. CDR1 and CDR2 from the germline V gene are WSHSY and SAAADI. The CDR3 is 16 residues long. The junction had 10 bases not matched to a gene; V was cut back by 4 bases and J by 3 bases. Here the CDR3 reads CASSAISSGATDTQYF. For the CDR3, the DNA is TGCGCCAGCAGTGCCATCTCCAGCGGGGCGACAGATACGCAGTATTTT.

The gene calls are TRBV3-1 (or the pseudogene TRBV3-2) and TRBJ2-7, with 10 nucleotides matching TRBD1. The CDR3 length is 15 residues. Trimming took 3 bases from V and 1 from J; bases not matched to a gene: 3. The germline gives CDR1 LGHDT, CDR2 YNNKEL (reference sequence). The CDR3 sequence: CASSHWTGGSYEQYF. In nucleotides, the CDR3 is TGTGCCAGCAGCCACTGGACAGGGGGGTCCTACGAGCAGTACTTC.

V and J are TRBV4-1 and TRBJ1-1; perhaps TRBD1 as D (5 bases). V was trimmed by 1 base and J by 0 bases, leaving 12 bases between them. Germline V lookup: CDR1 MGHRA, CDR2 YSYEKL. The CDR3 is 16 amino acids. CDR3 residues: CASSQVSQGMNTEAFF. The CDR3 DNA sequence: TGCGCCAGCAGCCAAGTTTCTCAGGGCATGAACACTGAAGCTTTCTTT.

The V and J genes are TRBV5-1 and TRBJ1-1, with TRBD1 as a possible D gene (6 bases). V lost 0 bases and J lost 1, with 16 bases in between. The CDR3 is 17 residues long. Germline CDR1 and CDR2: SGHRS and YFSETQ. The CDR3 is CASSLGPGEFRNTEAFF. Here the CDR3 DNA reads TGCGCCAGCAGCTTGGGTCCAGGGGAGTTTAGGAACACTGAAGCTTTCTTT.

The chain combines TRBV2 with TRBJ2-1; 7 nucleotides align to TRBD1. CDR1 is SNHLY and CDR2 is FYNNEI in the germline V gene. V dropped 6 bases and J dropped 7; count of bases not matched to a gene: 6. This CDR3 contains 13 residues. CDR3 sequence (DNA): TGTGCCAGCAGCGACAGGGTTTTGAATGAGCAGTTCTTC. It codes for CASSDRVLNEQFF.

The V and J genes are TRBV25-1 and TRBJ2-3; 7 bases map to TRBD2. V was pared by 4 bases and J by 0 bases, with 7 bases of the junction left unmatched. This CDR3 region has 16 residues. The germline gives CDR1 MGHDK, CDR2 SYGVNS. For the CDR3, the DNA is TGTGCCAGCAGTGCGGCTAGCGGCTCTAGCACAGATACGCAGTATTTT. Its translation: CASSAASGSSTDTQYF.

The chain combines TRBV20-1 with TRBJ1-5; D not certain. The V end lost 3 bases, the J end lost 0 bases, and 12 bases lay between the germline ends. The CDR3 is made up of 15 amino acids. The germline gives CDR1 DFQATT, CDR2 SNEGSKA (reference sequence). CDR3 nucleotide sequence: TGCAGTGCTAGTGGGTCACTCTATAGCAATCAGCCCCAGCATTTT. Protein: CSASGSLYSNQPQHF.

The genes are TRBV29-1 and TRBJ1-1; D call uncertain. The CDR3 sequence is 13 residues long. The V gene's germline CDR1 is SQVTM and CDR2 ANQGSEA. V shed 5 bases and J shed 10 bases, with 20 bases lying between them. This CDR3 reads CSVLGLTPPGAFF. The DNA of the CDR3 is TGCAGCGTTCTAGGCCTGACCCCTCCCGGAGCTTTCTTT.

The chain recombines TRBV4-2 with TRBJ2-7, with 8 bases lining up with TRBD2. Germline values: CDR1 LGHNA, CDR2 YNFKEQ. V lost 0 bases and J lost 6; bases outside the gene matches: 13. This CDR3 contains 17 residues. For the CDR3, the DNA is TGTGCCAGCAGCCAAGAAGCTACGGGGGGGAGCTTAGGCGAGCAGTACTTC. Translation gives CASSQEATGGSLGEQYF.

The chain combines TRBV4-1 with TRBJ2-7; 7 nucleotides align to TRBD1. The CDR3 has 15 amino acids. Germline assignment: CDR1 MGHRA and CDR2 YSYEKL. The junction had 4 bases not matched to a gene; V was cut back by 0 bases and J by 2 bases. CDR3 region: CASSQDRQGAYEQYF. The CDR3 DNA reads TGCGCCAGCAGCCAAGATAGGCAGGGGGCCTACGAGCAGTACTTC.

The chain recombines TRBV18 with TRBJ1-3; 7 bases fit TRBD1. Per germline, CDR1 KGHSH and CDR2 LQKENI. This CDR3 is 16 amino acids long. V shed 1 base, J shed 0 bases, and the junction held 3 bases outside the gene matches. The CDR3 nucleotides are TGTGCCAGCTCACCACTCCGGGACAGCTCTGGAAACACCATATATTTT. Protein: CASSPLRDSSGNTIYF.